The T cell receptor beta chain under discussion was sequenced for a study of Ad26.COV2.S vaccination and SARS-CoV-2 variants. The method was immunoSEQ multiplex PCR; TCRdb's version includes in-frame clones alone and lacks a portion of them. Found here are some 290,000 clones, 86% of them singletons; the top ten hold 1.9%. Treatment: some 19 received Ad26.COV2.S at low or high dose, single or two shots; about 5 received placebo; per-sample allocation not given. Specimens were obtained on day 63 following the first vaccine or placebo injection. The material was peripheral blood, obtained in a trial of Ad26.COV2.S vaccine versus placebo. The receptor was isolated from a person between 18 and 65 years old who received the Ad26.COV2.S COVID-19 vaccine or a placebo.

Here the CDR3 DNA reads TGTGCCAGCAGTTACGCCCAGGATCCAAATTCACCCCTCCACTTT. This gives the protein CASSYAQDPNSPLHF. The chain uses TRBV6-6 and TRBJ1-6; no definite D call. The CDR3 is 15 amino acids. Trimming took off 2 bases at V and 7 bases at J, with 12 bases between the two ends. Germline CDR1 MNHNY, CDR2 SVGAGI (reference sequence).